This T cell receptor beta chain was sequenced in a study of T cell clones after liver transplantation. Deletions cut 4 bases from V and 0 bases from J, with 13 bases between. The CDR3 sequence is 16 residues long. Germline loops: CDR1 LNHDA, CDR2 SQIVND (reference sequence). The method was immunoSEQ multiplex PCR; TCRdb's version includes in-frame clones alone and lacks a portion of them. The sample includes around 100,000 clones, 82% seen only once; the top ten take about 0.89%. The specimen comprised CD4+ T cells from blood, sampled before liver transplant. The chain uses TRBV19 and TRBJ1-5; D remains ambiguous. This sequence was found in a human donor who received a liver transplant. CDR3 in DNA: TGTGCCAGTAGTAGCCCGCGATGGAATAGCAATCAGCCCCAGCATTTT. Translation gives CASSSPRWNSNQPQHF.